This T cell receptor beta chain was identified during a study of CD8+ T cells in alopecia areata. Study-level information: Dosing with tofacitinib proceeded for 6 to 18 months, followed by 6 months off drug. Study results and limitations: Scalp clonality and expanded CD8+ clones among the top 100 showed significant decreases with tofacitinib. Sharing of TCRs across patients appeared less clear than in mice, possibly for HLA-related reasons.

Remarks on this clone: The antigen is unknown.

V was shortened by 1 base and J by 5 bases, with 5 bases between the two germline ends. The CDR3 runs to 13 residues. Germline CDR1 reads MNHEY; CDR2 reads SMNVEV (reference sequence). cDNA serving as the sequencing template came from extracted, reverse transcribed RNA. Assay used: immunoSEQ multiplex PCR; TCRdb lists only in-frame clones, some missing. The top ten hold around 30% of the sample, which has some 110,000 clones, less than 75% seen once. Treatment reported: oral pan-JAK inhibitor, 5-10 mg twice daily. Punch biopsies of lesional scalp, plus peripheral blood, were taken from alopecia areata patients.

Sequencing was performed on CD8+ T cells sorted from blood, taken at week 4, from a patient treated with tofacitinib. The chain combines TRBV27 with TRBJ1-4; D is ambiguous. The receptor was derived from a human donor with alopecia areata. The CDR3 DNA sequence: TGTGCCAGCAGTTTATACGGAAATGAAAAACTGTTTTTT. As protein: CASSLYGNEKLFF. Combining the CDR3 with reference TRBV27 and TRBJ1-4 gives the whole variable domain EAQVTQNPRYLITVTGKKLTVTCSQNMNHEYMSWYRQDPGLGLRQIYYSMNVEVTDKGDVPEGYKVSRKEKRNFPLILESPSPNQTSLYFCASSLYGNEKLFFGSGTQLSVL.